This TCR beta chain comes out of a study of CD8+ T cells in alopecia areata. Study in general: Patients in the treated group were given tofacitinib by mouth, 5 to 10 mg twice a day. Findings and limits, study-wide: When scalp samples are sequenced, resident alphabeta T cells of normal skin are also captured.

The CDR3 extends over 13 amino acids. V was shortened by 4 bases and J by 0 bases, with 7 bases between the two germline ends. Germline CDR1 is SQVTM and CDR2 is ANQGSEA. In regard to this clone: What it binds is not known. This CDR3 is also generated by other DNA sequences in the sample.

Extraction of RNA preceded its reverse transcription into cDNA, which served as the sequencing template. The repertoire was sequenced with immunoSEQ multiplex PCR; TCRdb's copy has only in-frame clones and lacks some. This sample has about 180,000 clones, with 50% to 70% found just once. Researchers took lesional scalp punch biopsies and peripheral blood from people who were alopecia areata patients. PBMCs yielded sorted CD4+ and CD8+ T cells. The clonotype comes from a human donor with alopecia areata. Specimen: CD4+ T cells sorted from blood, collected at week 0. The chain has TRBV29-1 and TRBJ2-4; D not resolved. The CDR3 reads CSVVGLAKNIQYF. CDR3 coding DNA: TGCAGCGTTGTCGGCCTAGCCAAAAACATTCAGTACTTC. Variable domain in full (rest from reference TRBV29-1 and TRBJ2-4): SAVISQKPSRDICQRGTSLTIQCQVDSQVTMMFWYRQQPGQSLTLIATANQGSEATYESGFVIDKFPISRPNLTFSTLTVSNMSPEDSSIYLCSVVGLAKNIQYFGAGTRLSVL.